These 16 T cell receptor beta chains were sequenced from one sample in a study of regulatory T cells in long-lasting Graves disease. The authors built TCR beta libraries using iRepertoire HTBI primers and Arm-PCR of CDR3 regions. TCRdb recomputed calls from the multiplex PCR reads with MiXCR, one row per CDR3 protein. The sample consists of 450,000 to 600,000 distinct CDR3 sequences, around 15% of them appearing once. The time point is: newly diagnosed GD, antithyroid drugs for less than 3 months. PBMC-extracted RNA yielded the TCR library. The same data also went into a second study, on T cells in Graves' hyperthyroidism and ophthalmopathy.

Sequenced material: peripheral blood mononuclear cells (PBMCs), taken at new diagnosis, from a patient treated with antithyroid drugs. The receptors here all came from a man in his forties with Graves disease.

Concerning this clonotype itself: Being one base from a much bigger clone, this may be a read error. J is TRBJ2-4 and V is TRBV5-1; D perhaps matches TRBD1 (6 bases). The CDR3 is made up of 17 amino acids. CDR1 and CDR2 from the germline V gene are SGHRS and YFSETQ. CDR3 sequence reads: CAGSFDTGLPSKNIQYF. CDR3 in DNA: TGCGCCGGCAGCTTTGATACAGGGTTGCCCTCCAAAAACATTCAGTACTTC. The whole variable domain, filled in from reference TRBV5-1 and TRBJ2-4, reads KAGVTQTPRYLIKTRGQQVTLSCSPISGHRSVSWYQQTPGQGLQFLFEYFSETQRNKGNFPGRFSGRQFSNSRSEMNVSTLELGDSALYLCAGSFDTGLPSKNIQYFGAGTRLSVL.

This clonotype was recorded many times. The junction differs from germline at one of its ends, possibly a read error. The chain has TRBV10-3 and TRBJ1-4, with D uncertain. The CDR3 consists of 14 residues. Germline V gene sequence: CDR1 ENHRY, CDR2 SYGVKD. The CDR3 sequence: CAISETGTSEKLFF. CDR3 DNA sequence: TGTGCCATCAGTGAGACCGGAACTAGTGAAAAACTGTTTTTT.

A few counts support this clonotype. Since a much larger clone is just one base distant, this may be a read error. The J gene is TRBJ2-7, the V gene TRBV15; 9 bases agree with TRBD1. CDR1 and CDR2 (germline): LNHNV, YYDKDF (reference sequence). The CDR3 runs to 13 residues. V gave up 8 bases and J gave up 5 bases; unmatched junction bases: 7. For the CDR3, the DNA is TGTGCCACCTGCGGGGACAGGGAAGACGAGCAGTACTTC. As protein: CATCGDREDEQYF.

This clonotype came up many times. V is TRBV18 and J is TRBJ2-4; 7 bases fit TRBD1. CDR1 is KGHSH, CDR2 LQKENI, per germline. V shed 4 bases, J shed 8 bases, and the junction held 5 bases outside the gene matches. CDR3 length: 13 amino acids. CDR3: CASSQGGAYIQYF. In DNA, the CDR3 is TGTGCCAGCTCACAAGGGGGCGCTTACATTCAGTACTTC. Complete variable domain (other parts from reference TRBV18 and TRBJ2-4): NAGVMQNPRHLVRRRGQEARLRCSPMKGHSHVYWYRQLPEEGLKFMVYLQKENIIDESGMPKERFSAEFPKEGPSILRIQQVVRGDSAAYFCASSQGGAYIQYFGAGTRLSVL.

This clonotype has more than one count but fewer than ten. V is TRBV9 and J is TRBJ2-7, with 7 nucleotides matching TRBD1. Trimming took 4 bases from V and 3 from J; bases not matched to a gene: 4. This CDR3 has 13 residues. Per germline, CDR1 SGDLS and CDR2 YYNGEE. In DNA, the CDR3 is TGTGCCAGCAGCCCACAGGGGCTCTACGAGCAGTACTTC. It yields the protein CASSPQGLYEQYF.

This chain's CDR3 is CASSLALAEAYNEQFF. The CDR3, as DNA: TGTGCCAGCAGCTTAGCTCTAGCGGAGGCTTACAATGAGCAGTTCTTC. The chain uses TRBV7-9 and TRBJ2-1; 7 bases are a match to TRBD2. Germline V CDR1 and CDR2: SEHNR, FQNEAQ (reference sequence). The CDR3 sequence is 16 residues long. V was clipped by 0 bases and J by 4 bases; unmatched bases: 6.

This clonotype was observed a few times. Given a much more abundant clone one base away, this may be a read error. V gene TRBV2 combines with J gene TRBJ2-7; weak D call: TRBD2 (5 bases). The CDR3 runs to 15 residues. Germline CDR1 and CDR2: SNHLY and FYNNEI. This chain's CDR3 is CARSERTTPYYEQYF. As DNA, the CDR3 is TGTGCCCGCAGTGAGCGGACCACGCCTTACTACGAGCAGTACTTC.

This clonotype was detected ten times or more. The CDR3 nucleotides are TGTGCCAGCAGTGAAAGCGGGAAAAGCACAGATACGCAGTATTTT. Translation gives CASSESGKSTDTQYF. The J gene is TRBJ2-3, the V gene TRBV28; 7 nucleotides agree with TRBD2. Germline V lookup: CDR1 MDHEN, CDR2 SYDVKM. The CDR3 sequence is 15 residues long. J was trimmed by 0 bases and V by 5 bases; bases with no gene match: 5.

This clonotype was seen ten or more times. The chain joins TRBV6-2 or TRBV6-3 to TRBJ2-6, with 8 nucleotides matching TRBD1. Germline V gives CDR1 MNHEY, CDR2 SVGEGT. This CDR3 is 16 amino acids long. The junction had 3 bases not matched to a gene; V was cut back by 5 bases and J by 0 bases. CDR3 protein: CASSTGTGSGANVLTF. CDR3 coding DNA: TGTGCCAGCAGTACCGGGACAGGCTCTGGGGCCAACGTCCTGACTTTC.

The table lists this clonotype with many counts. This chain links TRBV27 with TRBJ1-2; D is uncertain. The CDR3 totals 13 residues. The ends were cut back, 3 bases at V and 2 bases at J, with 7 bases in the middle. Germline CDR1 and CDR2: MNHEY and SMNVEV (reference sequence). CDR3 sequence: CASSFRVNYGYTF. As DNA, the CDR3 is TGTGCCAGCAGTTTTCGGGTGAACTATGGCTACACCTTC.

CDR3 nucleotides: TGTGCCAGCAGGAGGGACGGCACCAATCAGCCCCAGCATTTT. This gives the protein CASRRDGTNQPQHF. The chain carries TRBV2 and TRBJ1-5, with D perhaps matching TRBD1 (5 bases). The ends were cut back, 6 bases at V and 3 bases at J, with 12 bases in the middle. CDR1 is SNHLY and CDR2 is FYNNEI in the germline V gene. CDR3 length equals 14 residues.

This clonotype was seen at least ten times. This chain joins TRBV28 and TRBJ1-2; a weak D match, TRBD1 (6 bases). This CDR3 has 14 residues. Germline lookup yields CDR1 MDHEN and CDR2 SYDVKM. Deletions cut 6 bases from V and 2 bases from J, with 13 bases between. As DNA, the CDR3 is TGTGCCAGCAGAATAGGGGGGGGGAACTATGGCTACACCTTC. It codes for CASRIGGGNYGYTF.

As to this clonotype: The germline gene is not matched at one end of the junction; a read error may be the cause. This chain links TRBV6-2 or TRBV6-3 with TRBJ2-1; 12 bases fit TRBD2. CDR1 is MNHEY and CDR2 is SVGEGT in the germline V gene. CDR3 length equals 14 residues. The CDR3 loop reads CASSDSLAGGGQFF. The CDR3, as DNA: TGTGCCAGCAGTGACTCGCTAGCGGGAGGGGGGCAGTTCTTC.

This sequence joins TRBV11-2 and TRBJ1-1, with TRBD1 matching over 7 bases. V lost 1 base, J lost 3 bases, and 14 bases stayed unmatched. The CDR3 is 18 residues long. CDR1 and CDR2 (germline): SGHAT, FQNNGV. This CDR3 is CASSLGQGLFGDYTEAFF. The CDR3 DNA is TGTGCCAGCAGCTTAGGACAGGGACTATTTGGGGATTACACTGAAGCTTTCTTT.

The genes are TRBV7-2 and TRBJ2-1; TRBD1 is a possible D gene (5 bases). CDR3 length equals 14 residues. Germline V gene data show CDR1 as SGHTA and CDR2 as FQGNSA. V lost 4 bases and J lost 2, with 9 bases in between. CDR3 sequence reads: CASSYRTPYNEQFF. The CDR3 DNA reads TGTGCCAGCAGCTACAGGACACCCTACAATGAGCAGTTCTTC.

This clonotype showed up many times. The chain links TRBV11-2 to TRBJ2-1; possible D gene TRBD2, 6 bases. CDR1 SGHAT and CDR2 FQNNGV come from the germline V gene. The V end lost 4 bases, the J end lost 1 base, and 11 bases lay between the germline ends. The CDR3 has 15 amino acids. CDR3 in DNA: TGTGCCAGCAGCTCATCGGGACTTTCCTACAATGAGCAGTTCTTC. It codes for CASSSSGLSYNEQFF.